This T cell receptor beta chain was profiled in a study of blood T cells in healthy people across ages. PCR was performed a second time for about 7 to 12 cycles using a sample-barcoded 5' primer and a J-beta primer mix. Carrying 12 random nucleotides, a template-switch adaptor labeled each individual cDNA molecule. TCRdb recomputed calls from the 5' RACE reads with MiXCR, one row per CDR3 protein. The table lists about 970,000 distinct CDR3 sequences, roughly 51% of them singletons. Germline trimming cut 2 bases from V and 7 bases from J; bases unmatched to any gene: 9. Germline CDR1 and CDR2: DFQATT and SNEGSKA (reference sequence). This CDR3 comprises 14 residues.

The chain uses TRBV20-1 and TRBJ1-2, with TRBD1 matching over 8 bases. The sample consisted of blood. The receptor was derived from a woman in her fifties or sixties in good health. In DNA, the CDR3 is TGCAGTGCTAGAACAGGACAGGGACCGGGTGGCTACACCTTC. Translating gives CSARTGQGPGGYTF.